This T cell receptor (beta chain) is drawn from a study of siplizumab effects on memory and regulatory T cells. Study-wide findings and caveats: Siplizumab gave mappable alloreactive CD4+ clones an average Treg-derived fraction of less than 75%, against approximately 29% in controls. Naive T cells seemed more diverse than memory cells; they also seemed major alloresponse contributors.

Trimming removed 6 bases from V and 0 bases from J, with 12 bases in between. This CDR3 comprises 14 residues. Germline V gene sequence: CDR1 SEHNR, CDR2 FQNEAQ (reference sequence). The repertoire was sequenced with immunoSEQ multiplex PCR; TCRdb's copy has only in-frame clones and lacks some. The data hold roughly 62,000 clones, with around 80% observed a single time. As for this clone: Its antigen is not known.

This TCR came from a human donor in good health. The chain links TRBV7-9 to TRBJ2-7; tentative D call: TRBD2 (6 bases). The source material was memory CD4+ T cells sorted from blood. The CDR3 is CASRAGLSSYEQYF. The DNA for the CDR3 is TGTGCCAGCAGGGCGGGACTCAGCTCCTACGAGCAGTACTTC.